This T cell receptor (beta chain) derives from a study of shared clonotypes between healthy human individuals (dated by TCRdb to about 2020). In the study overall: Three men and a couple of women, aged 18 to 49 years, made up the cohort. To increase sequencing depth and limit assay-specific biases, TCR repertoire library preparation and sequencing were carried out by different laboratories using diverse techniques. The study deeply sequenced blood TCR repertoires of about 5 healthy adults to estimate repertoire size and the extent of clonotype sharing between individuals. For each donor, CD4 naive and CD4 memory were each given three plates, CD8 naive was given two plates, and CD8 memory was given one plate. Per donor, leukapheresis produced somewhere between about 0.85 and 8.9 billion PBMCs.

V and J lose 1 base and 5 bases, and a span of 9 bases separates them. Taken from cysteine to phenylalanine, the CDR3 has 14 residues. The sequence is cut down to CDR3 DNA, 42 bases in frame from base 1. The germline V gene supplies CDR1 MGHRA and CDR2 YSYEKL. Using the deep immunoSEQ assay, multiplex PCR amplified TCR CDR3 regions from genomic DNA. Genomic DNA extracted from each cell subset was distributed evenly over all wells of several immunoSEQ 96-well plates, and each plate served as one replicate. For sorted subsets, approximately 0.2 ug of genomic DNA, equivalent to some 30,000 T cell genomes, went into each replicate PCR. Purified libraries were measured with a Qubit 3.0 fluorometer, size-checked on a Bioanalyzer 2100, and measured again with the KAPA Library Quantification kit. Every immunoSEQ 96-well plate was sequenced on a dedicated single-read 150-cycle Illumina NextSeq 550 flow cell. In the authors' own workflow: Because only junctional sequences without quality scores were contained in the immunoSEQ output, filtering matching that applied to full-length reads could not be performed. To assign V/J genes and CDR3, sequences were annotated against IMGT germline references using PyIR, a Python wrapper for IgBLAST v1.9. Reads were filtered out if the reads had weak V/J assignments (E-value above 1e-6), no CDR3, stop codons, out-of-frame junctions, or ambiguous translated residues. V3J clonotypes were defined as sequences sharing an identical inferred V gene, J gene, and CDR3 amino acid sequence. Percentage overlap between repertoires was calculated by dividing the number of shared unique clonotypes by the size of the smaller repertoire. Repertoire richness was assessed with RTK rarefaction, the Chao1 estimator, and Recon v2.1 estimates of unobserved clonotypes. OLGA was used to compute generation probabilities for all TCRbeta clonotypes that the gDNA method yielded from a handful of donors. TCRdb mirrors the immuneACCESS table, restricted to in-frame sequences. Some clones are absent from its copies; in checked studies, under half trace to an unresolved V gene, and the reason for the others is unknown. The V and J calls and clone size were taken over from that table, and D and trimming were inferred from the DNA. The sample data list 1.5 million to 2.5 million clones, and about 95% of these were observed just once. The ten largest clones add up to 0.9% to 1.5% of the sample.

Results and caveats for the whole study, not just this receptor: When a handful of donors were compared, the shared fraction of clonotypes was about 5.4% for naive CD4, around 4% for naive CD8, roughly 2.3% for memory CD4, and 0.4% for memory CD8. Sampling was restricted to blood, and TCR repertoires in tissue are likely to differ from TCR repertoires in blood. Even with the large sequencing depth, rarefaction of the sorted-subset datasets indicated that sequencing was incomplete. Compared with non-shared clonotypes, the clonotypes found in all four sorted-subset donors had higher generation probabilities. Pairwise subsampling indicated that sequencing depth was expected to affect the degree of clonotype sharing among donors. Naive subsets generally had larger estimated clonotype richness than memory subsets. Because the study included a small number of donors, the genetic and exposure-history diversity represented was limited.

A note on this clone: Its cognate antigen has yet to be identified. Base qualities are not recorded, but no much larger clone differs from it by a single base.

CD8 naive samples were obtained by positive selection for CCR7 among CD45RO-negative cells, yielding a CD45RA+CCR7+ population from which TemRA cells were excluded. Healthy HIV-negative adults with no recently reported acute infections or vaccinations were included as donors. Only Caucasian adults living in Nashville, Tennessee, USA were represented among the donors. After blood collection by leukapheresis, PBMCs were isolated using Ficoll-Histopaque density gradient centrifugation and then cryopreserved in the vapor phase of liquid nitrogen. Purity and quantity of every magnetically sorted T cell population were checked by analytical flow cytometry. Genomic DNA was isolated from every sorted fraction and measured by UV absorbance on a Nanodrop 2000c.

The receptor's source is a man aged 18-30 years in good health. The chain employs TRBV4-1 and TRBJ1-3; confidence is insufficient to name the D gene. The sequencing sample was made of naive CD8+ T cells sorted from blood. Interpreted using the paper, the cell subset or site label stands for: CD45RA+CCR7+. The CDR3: CASSQAMMRNTIYF. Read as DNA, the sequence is TGCGCCAGCAGCCAAGCCATGATGCGAAACACCATATATTTT.